This T cell receptor (beta chain) is from a study of T cells in Graves' hyperthyroidism and ophthalmopathy. Germline V gene data show CDR1 as MDHEN and CDR2 as SYDVKM. The CDR3 is made up of 15 amino acids. Trimming removed 4 bases from V and 4 bases from J; junction bases left unmatched: 6. This clonotype has at least ten counts. The investigators amplified TCR beta CDR3 regions from RNA transcripts. A set of HTBI primers served as the primers for a first-round RT-PCR of the TCR CDR3. Each CDR3 protein is one row after TCRdb ran MiXCR on the multiplex PCR reads. This sample carries 550,000 to 800,000 distinct CDR3 sequences, 17% of them seen once, and the ten largest clones take 15% to 18%.

The rearrangement uses TRBV28 and TRBJ2-2; 7 bases line up with TRBD2. Sequencing was done on a sample of blood. The TCR originated in a man aged 50-59 years with Graves' hyperthyroidism. CDR3 region: CASSSIGRGTGELFF. DNA of the CDR3: TGTGCCAGCAGTTCAATAGGGAGGGGCACCGGGGAGCTGTTTTTT.